These 5 T cell receptor beta chains originate from one sample sequenced in a study of chemoradiotherapy in HPV16-positive cancers. Clones were read by immunoSEQ multiplex PCR, and TCRdb kept only the in-frame ones, dropping some. The table has roughly 23,000 clones, about 90% seen once. The sequencing used blood, collected from a patient who underwent chemoradiotherapy. These receptors originate from a human donor with HPV-associated anogenital cancer.

The CDR3 coding sequence is TGCGCCAGCAGCTTGACAGCCCTCCAAGAGACCCAGTACTTC. Translation: CASSLTALQETQYF. The chain links TRBV5-1 to TRBJ2-5; D is unresolved. Trimming took off 1 base at V and 1 base at J, with 8 bases between the two ends. The CDR3 covers 14 residues. Germline CDR1 is SGHRS and CDR2 is YFSETQ.

Only one count was recorded for this clone. V and J are TRBV9 and TRBJ2-6; TRBD1 agrees at 7 bases. Germline V gives CDR1 SGDLS, CDR2 YYNGEE. The CDR3 is 17 residues long. The trim removed 3 bases at V and 3 bases at J, leaving 9 bases unmatched. The CDR3 DNA sequence: TGTGCCAGCAGCGAGAGAGGGGGCGCGGGTGGGGCCAACGTCCTGACTTTC. This gives the protein CASSERGGAGGANVLTF.

The CDR3 loop is CASSSIGRGEGFTEAFF. The CDR3 coding sequence is TGTGCCAGCAGCTCCATTGGCAGGGGCGAGGGTTTTACTGAAGCTTTCTTT. The chain combines TRBV7-6 with TRBJ1-1; D might be TRBD1 (6 bases). V was trimmed by 4 bases and J by 5 bases, leaving 23 bases between them. The CDR3 has 17 residues. Germline assignment: CDR1 SGHVS and CDR2 FNYEAQ. Looking up the rest from reference TRBV7-6 and TRBJ1-1 gives the full variable domain: GAGVSQSPRYKVTKRGQDVALRCDPISGHVSLYWYRQALGQGPEFLTYFNYEAQQDKSGLPNDRFSAERPEGSISTLTIQRTEQRDSAMYRCASSSIGRGEGFTEAFFGQGTRLTVV.

The CDR3 region has the DNA TGTGCCAGCAGTGCACAGGGGTTCCAGCATTTT. It translates to CASSAQGFQHF. The genes are TRBV2 and TRBJ1-5, with 7 bases aligning to TRBD1. The germline V gene encodes CDR1 SNHLY and CDR2 FYNNEI. The CDR3 covers 11 residues. J gave up 12 bases and V 4 bases, and 3 bases lay outside the gene matches.

This chain joins TRBV5-1 and TRBJ2-1; 12 nucleotides line up with TRBD2. The CDR3 loop spans 16 amino acids. Trimming cost V 0 bases and J 4 bases; bases outside gene matches: 2. Germline-derived CDR1 and CDR2 are SGHRS and YFSETQ. DNA for the CDR3: TGCGCCAGCAGCTTGGAACTAGCGGGGGGATACAATGAGCAGTTCTTC. Its protein is CASSLELAGGYNEQFF. Drawing the rest from reference TRBV5-1 and TRBJ2-1, the complete variable domain is KAGVTQTPRYLIKTRGQQVTLSCSPISGHRSVSWYQQTPGQGLQFLFEYFSETQRNKGNFPGRFSGRQFSNSRSEMNVSTLELGDSALYLCASSLELAGGYNEQFFGPGTRLTVL.